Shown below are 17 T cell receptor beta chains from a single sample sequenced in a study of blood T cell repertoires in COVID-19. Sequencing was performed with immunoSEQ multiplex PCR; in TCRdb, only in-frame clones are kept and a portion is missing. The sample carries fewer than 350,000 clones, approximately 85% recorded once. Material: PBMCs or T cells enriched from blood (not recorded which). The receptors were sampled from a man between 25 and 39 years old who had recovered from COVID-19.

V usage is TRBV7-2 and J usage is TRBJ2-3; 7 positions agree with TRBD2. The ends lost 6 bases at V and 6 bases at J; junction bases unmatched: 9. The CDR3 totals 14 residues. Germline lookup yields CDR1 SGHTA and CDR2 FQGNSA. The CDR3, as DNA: TGTGCCAGCAGTTTTACGGAGCGGGGTGATACGCAGTATTTT. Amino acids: CASSFTERGDTQYF.

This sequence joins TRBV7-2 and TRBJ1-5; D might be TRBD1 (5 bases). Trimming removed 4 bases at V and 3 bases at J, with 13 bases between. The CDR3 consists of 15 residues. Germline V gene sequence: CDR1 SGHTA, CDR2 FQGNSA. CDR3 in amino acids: CASSYSGIYNQPQHF. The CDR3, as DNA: TGTGCCAGCAGCTATTCAGGGATTTACAATCAGCCCCAGCATTTT.

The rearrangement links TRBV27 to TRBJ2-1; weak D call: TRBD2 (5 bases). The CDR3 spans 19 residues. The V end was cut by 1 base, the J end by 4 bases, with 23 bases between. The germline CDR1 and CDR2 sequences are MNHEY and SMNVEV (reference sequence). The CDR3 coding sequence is TGTGCCAGCAGTTTATTTATGTGGGTCGGAGGACGGAGTTACAATGAGCAGTTCTTC. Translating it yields CASSLFMWVGGRSYNEQFF.

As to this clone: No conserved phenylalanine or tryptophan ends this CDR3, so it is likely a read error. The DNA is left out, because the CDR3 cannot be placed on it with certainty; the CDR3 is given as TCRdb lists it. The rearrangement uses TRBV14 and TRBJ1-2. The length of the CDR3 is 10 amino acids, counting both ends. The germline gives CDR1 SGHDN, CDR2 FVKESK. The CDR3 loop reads CASSQVEGVV.

Here the CDR3 DNA reads TGTGCCAGCAGCCGTGGACTAGCGGGGAACTCCTACAATGAGCAGTTCTTC. Protein: CASSRGLAGNSYNEQFF. The chain recombines TRBV13 with TRBJ2-1; 12 nucleotides line up with TRBD2. Germline CDR1 is PRHDT and CDR2 is FYEKMQ (reference sequence). The CDR3 totals 17 residues. Unmatched junction bases numbered 5, after V lost 5 bases and J lost 0 bases.

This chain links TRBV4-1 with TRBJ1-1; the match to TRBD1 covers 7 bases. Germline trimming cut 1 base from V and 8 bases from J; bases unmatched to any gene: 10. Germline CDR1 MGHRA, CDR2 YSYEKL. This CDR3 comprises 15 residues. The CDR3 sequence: CASSQGLSGGVEAFF. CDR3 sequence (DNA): TGCGCCAGCAGCCAAGGTCTGTCAGGGGGAGTGGAAGCTTTCTTT.

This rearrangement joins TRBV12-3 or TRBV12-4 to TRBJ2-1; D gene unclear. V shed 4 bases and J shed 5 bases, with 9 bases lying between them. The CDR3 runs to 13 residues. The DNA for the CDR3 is TGTGCCAGCAGTTCTGGCTTAAACAATGAGCAGTTCTTC. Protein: CASSSGLNNEQFF.

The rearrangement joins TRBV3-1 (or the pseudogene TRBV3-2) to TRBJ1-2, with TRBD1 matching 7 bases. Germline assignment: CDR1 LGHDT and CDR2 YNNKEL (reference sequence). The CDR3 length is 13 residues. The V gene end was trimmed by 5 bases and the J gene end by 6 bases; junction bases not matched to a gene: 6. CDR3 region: CASSNDRVDGYTF. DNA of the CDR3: TGTGCCAGCAGCAACGACAGGGTTGATGGCTACACCTTC.

In DNA, the CDR3 is TGTGCCAGCAGTTATCATCCCAGAGGGACTGAAGCTTTCTTT. Protein: CASSYHPRGTEAFF. This chain joins TRBV2 and TRBJ1-1; D is uncertain. Germline CDR1 SNHLY, CDR2 FYNNEI. This CDR3 region has 14 residues. V lost 5 bases, J lost 5 bases, and 15 bases lay in between.

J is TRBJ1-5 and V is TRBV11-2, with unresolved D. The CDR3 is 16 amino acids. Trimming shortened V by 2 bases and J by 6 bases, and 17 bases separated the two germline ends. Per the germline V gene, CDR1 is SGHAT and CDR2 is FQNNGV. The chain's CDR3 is CASSLKVGRWVQPQHF. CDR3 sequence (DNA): TGTGCCAGCAGCTTAAAAGTCGGCAGGTGGGTTCAGCCCCAGCATTTT.

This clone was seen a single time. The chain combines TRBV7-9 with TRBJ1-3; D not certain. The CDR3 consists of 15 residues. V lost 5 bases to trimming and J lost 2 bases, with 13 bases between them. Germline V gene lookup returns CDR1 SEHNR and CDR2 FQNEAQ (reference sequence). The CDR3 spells CASSHGGSTGNTIYF. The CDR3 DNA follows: TGTGCCAGCAGCCATGGAGGTTCCACTGGAAACACCATATATTTT.

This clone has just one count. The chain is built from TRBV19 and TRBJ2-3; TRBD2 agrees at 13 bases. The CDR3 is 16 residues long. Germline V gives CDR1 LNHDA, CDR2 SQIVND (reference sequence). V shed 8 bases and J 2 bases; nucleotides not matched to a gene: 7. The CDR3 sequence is CASGRLAGGYTDTQYF. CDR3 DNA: TGTGCCAGTGGACGACTAGCGGGGGGTTACACAGATACGCAGTATTTT.

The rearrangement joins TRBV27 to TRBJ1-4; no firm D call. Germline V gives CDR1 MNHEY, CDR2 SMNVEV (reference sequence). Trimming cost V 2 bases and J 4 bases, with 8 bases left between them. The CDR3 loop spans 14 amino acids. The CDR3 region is CASSLGRVNEKLFF. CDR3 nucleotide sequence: TGTGCCAGCAGTTTAGGCCGGGTTAATGAAAAACTGTTTTTT. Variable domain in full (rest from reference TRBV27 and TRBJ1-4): EAQVTQNPRYLITVTGKKLTVTCSQNMNHEYMSWYRQDPGLGLRQIYYSMNVEVTDKGDVPEGYKVSRKEKRNFPLILESPSPNQTSLYFCASSLGRVNEKLFFGSGTQLSVL.

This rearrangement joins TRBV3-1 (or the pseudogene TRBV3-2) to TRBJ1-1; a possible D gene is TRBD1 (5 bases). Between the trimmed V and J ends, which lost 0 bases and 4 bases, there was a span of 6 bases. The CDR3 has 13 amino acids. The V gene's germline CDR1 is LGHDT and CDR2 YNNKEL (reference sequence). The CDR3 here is CASSQDRATEAFF. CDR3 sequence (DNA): TGTGCCAGCAGCCAAGACAGGGCCACTGAAGCTTTCTTT.

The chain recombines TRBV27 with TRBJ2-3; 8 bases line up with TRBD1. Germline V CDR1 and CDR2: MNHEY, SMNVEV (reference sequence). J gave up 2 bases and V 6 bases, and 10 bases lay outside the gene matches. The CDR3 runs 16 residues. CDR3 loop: CASSRRQGRSTDTQYF. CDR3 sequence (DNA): TGTGCCAGCAGCCGTCGACAGGGGAGATCCACAGATACGCAGTATTTT.

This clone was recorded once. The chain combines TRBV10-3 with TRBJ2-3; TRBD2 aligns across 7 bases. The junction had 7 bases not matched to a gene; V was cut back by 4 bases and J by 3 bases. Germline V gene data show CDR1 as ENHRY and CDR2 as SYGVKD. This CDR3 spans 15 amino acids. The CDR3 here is CAISGKRGATDTQYF. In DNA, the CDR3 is TGTGCCATCAGTGGTAAGCGGGGAGCGACAGATACGCAGTATTTT.

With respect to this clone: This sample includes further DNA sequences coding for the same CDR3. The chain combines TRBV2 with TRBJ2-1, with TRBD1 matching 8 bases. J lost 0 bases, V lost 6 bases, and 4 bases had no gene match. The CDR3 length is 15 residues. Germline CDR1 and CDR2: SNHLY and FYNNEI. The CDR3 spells CASSADRGSYNEQFF. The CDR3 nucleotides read TGTGCCAGCAGCGCCGACAGGGGCTCCTACAATGAGCAGTTCTTC.